A single sample gave rise to the 20 T cell receptor beta chains below, sequenced in a study of response to subunit inactivated influenza vaccine. In TCRdb, the RT-PCR reads were re-called with MiXCR into one record per CDR3 protein. The sample includes roughly 710,000 distinct CDR3 sequences, 13% to 15% of them seen just once. This specimen was PBMCs from blood, taken approximately 15 days before vaccination. These receptors all stem from a man aged 50-59 years who received an inactivated influenza vaccine.

This clonotype showed up many times. The chain is built from TRBV20-1 and TRBJ2-3; D unresolved. CDR3 length: 13 residues. CDR1 and CDR2 from the germline V gene are DFQATT and SNEGSKA (reference sequence). Trimming pared 4 bases from V and 2 bases from J, leaving 10 bases between. Here the CDR3 reads CSATSTSTDTQYF. CDR3 sequence (DNA): TGCAGTGCTACCAGCACATCCACAGATACGCAGTATTTT.

This clonotype has ten or more counts. The chain is built from TRBV11-2 and TRBJ2-1; 9 nucleotides match TRBD2. Germline V gene lookup returns CDR1 SGHAT and CDR2 FQNNGV. After removal of 2 bases from V and 6 bases from J, the junction contained 5 bases not matched to a gene. The CDR3 consists of 15 residues. DNA for the CDR3: TGTGCCAGCAGCTTACAACCGACTAGCGGCAATGAGCAGTTCTTC. Translating gives CASSLQPTSGNEQFF.

The chain carries TRBV24-1 and TRBJ2-1; 7 bases match TRBD2. V gave up 9 bases and J gave up 6 bases; unmatched junction bases: 10. CDR1 KGHDR and CDR2 SFDVKD come from the germline V gene. CDR3 size: 14 residues. CDR3 bases: TGTGCCACCGGGAGGGCCGGGCAAACCAATGAGCAGTTCTTC. It translates to CATGRAGQTNEQFF.

At least ten counts were recorded for this clonotype. The chain is built from TRBV20-1 and TRBJ1-5; D gene ambiguous. Per germline, CDR1 DFQATT and CDR2 SNEGSKA (reference sequence). This CDR3 has 14 residues. V shed 0 bases and J shed 11 bases, with 17 bases lying between them. The CDR3 loop reads CSARDLDAFQAQHF. For the CDR3, the DNA is TGCAGTGCTAGAGATCTGGACGCCTTCCAAGCCCAGCATTTT.

This clonotype was counted once. The V and J genes are TRBV9 and TRBJ1-2, with TRBD1 identical over 9 bases. There are 17 residues in the CDR3. J was trimmed by 0 bases and V by 0 bases; bases with no gene match: 6. From germline, CDR1 is SGDLS and CDR2 YYNGEE. CDR3 sequence: CASSVDPGTGTNYGYTF. The CDR3 nucleotides are TGTGCCAGCAGCGTAGACCCCGGGACAGGGACTAACTATGGCTACACCTTC.

The chain recombines TRBV7-6 with TRBJ2-1; 7 bases align to TRBD1. CDR3 length equals 16 residues. V lost 4 bases, J lost 3 bases, and 9 bases stayed unmatched. CDR1 is SGHVS, CDR2 FNYEAQ, per germline. The CDR3 nucleotides are TGTGCCAGCAGCTCGAAGACAGGGAAAGACTACAATGAGCAGTTCTTC. Translation: CASSSKTGKDYNEQFF.

This clonotype was recorded a few times. In DNA form, the CDR3 reads TGCGCCAGCAGCTTGGCCGGAACTAGCGGGAGGCCGGGGAATGAGCAGTTCTTC. Translated, it gives CASSLAGTSGRPGNEQFF. The genes are TRBV5-1 and TRBJ2-1, with TRBD2 matching over 12 bases. Trimming at V came to 0 bases and at J to 7 bases, leaving 11 bases not matched to a gene. Germline loops: CDR1 SGHRS, CDR2 YFSETQ. The CDR3 consists of 18 residues.

This clonotype was detected only a few times. V gene TRBV27 combines with J gene TRBJ2-2; 7 nucleotides line up with TRBD1. This CDR3 contains 15 residues. V shed 7 bases, J shed 5 bases, and the junction held 10 bases outside the gene matches. Germline values: CDR1 MNHEY, CDR2 SMNVEV (reference sequence). The DNA of the CDR3 is TGTGCCAGCAACACAGGGGCCTCTTTTACCGGGGAGCTGTTTTTT. It translates to CASNTGASFTGELFF.

The chain recombines TRBV20-1 with TRBJ2-2; the match to TRBD2 covers 13 bases. Germline CDR1 DFQATT, CDR2 SNEGSKA (reference sequence). The J segment lost 6 bases and the V segment lost 2 bases, leaving 3 bases of the junction unmatched. This CDR3 spans 15 amino acids. DNA of the CDR3: TGCAGTGCTAGACCCGGACTAGCGGGAGCCGGGGAGCTGTTTTTT. The encoded protein is CSARPGLAGAGELFF.

About this clonotype itself: At one boundary the junction diverges from the germline segment, which might be a read error. This chain uses TRBV12-3 or TRBV12-4 with TRBJ2-1; D perhaps matches TRBD1 (7 bases). CDR3 length: 13 residues. Here the CDR3 DNA reads TGTGCCAGCAGTTTAGCGGGGGGCAGGGGGATGCTATTC. Translating it yields CASSLAGGRGMLF.

This clonotype showed up just a few times. The J gene is TRBJ2-2, the V gene TRBV12-3 or TRBV12-4, with TRBD1 matching over 7 bases. The CDR3 is 13 residues long. Trimming took 4 bases from V and 7 from J; bases not matched to a gene: 3. CDR3 coding DNA: TGTGCCAGCAGTTCAGGGGGATTCGGGGAGCTGTTTTTT. It specifies CASSSGGFGELFF.

The sample holds a few counts of this clonotype. The V call is TRBV12-3 or TRBV12-4, the J call TRBJ2-3, with TRBD1 matching over 9 bases. V shed 6 bases and J 0 bases; nucleotides not matched to a gene: 7. The CDR3 is 16 residues long. The CDR3 here is CASRPTGGTSTDTQYF. In DNA form, the CDR3 reads TGTGCCAGCAGGCCGACAGGGGGAACTAGCACAGATACGCAGTATTTT.

This chain connects TRBV12-3 or TRBV12-4 to TRBJ2-7; weak D call: TRBD1 (6 bases). V was clipped by 6 bases and J by 2 bases, with 14 bases between them. The length of the CDR3 is 14 residues. CDR3 sequence reads: CASSPSPGAYEQYF. As DNA, the CDR3 is TGTGCCAGCAGCCCATCCCCAGGGGCCTACGAGCAGTACTTC.

This clonotype has a count of ten or more. This chain connects TRBV12-3 or TRBV12-4 to TRBJ2-3; 7 bases line up with TRBD1. CDR3 length: 15 amino acids. Unmatched junction bases numbered 7, after V lost 4 bases and J lost 3 bases. CDR3 loop: CASSSRQGWTDTQYF. The CDR3 coding sequence is TGTGCCAGCAGTTCACGACAGGGTTGGACAGATACGCAGTATTTT.

The genes are TRBV29-1 and TRBJ1-5; 8 bases are a match to TRBD1. The ends lost 7 bases at V and 4 bases at J; junction bases unmatched: 6. The CDR3 has 13 residues. The V gene's germline CDR1 is SQVTM and CDR2 ANQGSEA. Written as DNA, the CDR3 is TGCAGCGCCTCGTGGACAGGGAATCAGCCCCAGCATTTT. Translating it yields CSASWTGNQPQHF. The full variable domain, with the rest looked up from reference TRBV29-1 and TRBJ1-5, is SAVISQKPSRDICQRGTSLTIQCQVDSQVTMMFWYRQQPGQSLTLIATANQGSEATYESGFVIDKFPISRPNLTFSTLTVSNMSPEDSSIYLCSASWTGNQPQHFGDGTRLSIL.

This clonotype was counted many times. The V call is TRBV7-8, the J call TRBJ2-4; possibly TRBD1 for D (5 bases). V lost 1 base and J lost 0, with 16 bases in between. The CDR3 extends over 18 amino acids. CDR1 is SGHVS and CDR2 is FQNEAQ in the germline V gene. CDR3 coding DNA: TGTGCCAGCAGCTTAGAGGGGCGACGGAGACTAGCCAAAAACATTCAGTACTTC. This encodes CASSLEGRRRLAKNIQYF.

In this sample, this clonotype turned up many times. The chain uses TRBV5-1 and TRBJ2-7; D remains unclear. V was cut by 0 bases and J by 0 bases, with 7 bases left in between. Germline V gene data show CDR1 as SGHRS and CDR2 as YFSETQ. The CDR3 totals 14 residues. The CDR3 DNA sequence: TGCGCCAGCAGCTTGGTCGCCAGCTCCTACGAGCAGTACTTC. It encodes CASSLVASSYEQYF.

There are many counts of this clonotype. CDR3 nucleotides: TGCAGCGTGGTCTGGACAGACCCCAATCAGCCCCAGCATTTT. Translating gives CSVVWTDPNQPQHF. This sequence joins TRBV29-1 and TRBJ1-5; D possibly corresponds to TRBD1 (6 bases). Germline values: CDR1 SQVTM, CDR2 ANQGSEA. This CDR3 has 14 residues. The V end was cut by 6 bases, the J end by 3 bases, with 15 bases between. Combining the CDR3 with reference TRBV29-1 and TRBJ1-5 gives the whole variable domain SAVISQKPSRDICQRGTSLTIQCQVDSQVTMMFWYRQQPGQSLTLIATANQGSEATYESGFVIDKFPISRPNLTFSTLTVSNMSPEDSSIYLCSVVWTDPNQPQHFGDGTRLSIL.

This clonotype was picked up many times. The chain links TRBV28 to TRBJ2-2; D gene uncertain. V was shortened by 2 bases and J by 8 bases, with 6 bases between the two germline ends. The CDR3 is made up of 12 amino acids. Germline assignment: CDR1 MDHEN and CDR2 SYDVKM. The DNA of the CDR3 is TGTGCCAGCAGTTTAGGTTTGGGGGAGCTGTTTTTT. This codes for CASSLGLGELFF.

This clonotype was seen a few times. The chain carries TRBV12-3 or TRBV12-4 and TRBJ2-2; the D call may be TRBD1 or TRBD2 (5 bases each). V was clipped by 5 bases and J by 1 base, with 11 bases between them. This CDR3 spans 15 amino acids. CDR3 sequence reads: CASSPGTENTGELFF. The CDR3 nucleotides read TGTGCCAGCAGTCCGGGGACGGAGAACACCGGGGAGCTGTTTTTT.